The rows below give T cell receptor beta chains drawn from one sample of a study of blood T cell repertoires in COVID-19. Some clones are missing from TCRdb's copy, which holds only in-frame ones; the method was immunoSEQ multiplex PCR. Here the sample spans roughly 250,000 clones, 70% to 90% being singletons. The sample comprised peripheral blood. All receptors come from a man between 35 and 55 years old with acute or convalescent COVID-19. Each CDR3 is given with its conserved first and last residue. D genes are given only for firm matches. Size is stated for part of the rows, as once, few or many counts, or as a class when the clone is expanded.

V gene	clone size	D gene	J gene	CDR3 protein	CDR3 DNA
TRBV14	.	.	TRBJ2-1	CASSHRYREQFF	TGTGCCAGCAGCCACCGGTACCGGGAGCAGTTCTTC
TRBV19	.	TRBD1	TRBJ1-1	CASSSGQGAGDTEAFF	TGTGCCAGTAGCTCGGGACAGGGGGCAGGGGACACTGAAGCTTTCTTT
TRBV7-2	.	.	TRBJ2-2	CASSLYRAGELFF	TGTGCCAGCAGCTTGTACAGAGCCGGGGAGCTGTTTTTT
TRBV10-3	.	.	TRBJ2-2	CAISGALDTGELFF	TGTGCCATCAGTGGGGCATTAGACACCGGGGAGCTGTTTTTT
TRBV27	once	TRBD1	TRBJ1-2	CASSLSIGIGTASNYGYTF	TGTGCCAGCAGTTTATCGATAGGGATAGGGACAGCCTCTAACTATGGCTACACCTTC
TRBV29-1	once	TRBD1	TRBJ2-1	CSVSGQISYNEQFF	TGCAGCGTATCGGGACAGATATCCTACAATGAGCAGTTCTTC
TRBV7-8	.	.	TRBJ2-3	CASSSGDKYTDTQYF	TGTGCCAGCAGCTCCGGGGACAAGTACACAGATACGCAGTATTTT
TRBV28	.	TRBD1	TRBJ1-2	CASSRDRGASNYGYTF	TGTGCCAGCAGTCGGGACAGGGGCGCGTCTAACTATGGCTACACCTTC
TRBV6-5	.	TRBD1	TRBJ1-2	CASSFPPGTGLYGYTF	TGTGCCAGCAGTTTCCCCCCTGGGACAGGCCTCTATGGCTACACCTTC
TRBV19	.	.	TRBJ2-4	CASSIVGVRKNIQYF	TGTGCCAGTAGTATAGTGGGAGTCAGAAAAAACATTCAGTACTTC
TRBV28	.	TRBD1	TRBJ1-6	CASSLGTGNSPLHF	TGTGCCAGCAGTTTAGGGACAGGCAATTCACCCCTCCACTTT
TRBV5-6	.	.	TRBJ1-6	CASSLTENSPLHF	TGTGCCAGCAGCTTGACGGAGAATTCACCCCTCCACTTT
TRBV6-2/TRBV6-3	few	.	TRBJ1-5	CASSWARGSAQPQHF	TGTGCCAGCAGTTGGGCACGGGGGTCTGCTCAGCCCCAGCATTTT
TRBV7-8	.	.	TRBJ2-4	CASSLRRTSGLPDVDIQYF	TGTGCCAGCAGCTTACGGAGAACTAGTGGACTCCCGGACGTGGACATTCAGTACTTC
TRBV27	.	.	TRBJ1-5	CASRFNGGQPQHF	TGTGCCAGCAGGTTTAATGGAGGCCAGCCCCAGCATTTT
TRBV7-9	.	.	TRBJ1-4	CASSLAGVSEKLFF	TGTGCCAGCAGCCTCGCCGGTGTAAGTGAAAAACTGTTTTTT
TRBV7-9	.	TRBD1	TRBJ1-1	CASSFTAGTGGTEAFF	TGTGCCAGCAGCTTCACAGCCGGGACAGGGGGCACTGAAGCTTTCTTT
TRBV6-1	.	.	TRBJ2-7	CASSEALEQYF	TGTGCCAGCAGTGAAGCCCTCGAGCAGTACTTC
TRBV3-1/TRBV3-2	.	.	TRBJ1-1	CASSPTRGGTEAFF	TGTGCCAGCAGCCCGACAAGAGGGGGCACTGAAGCTTTCTTT
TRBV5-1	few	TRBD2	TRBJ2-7	CASSLMTSGGIHEQYF	TGCGCCAGCAGCTTGATGACTAGCGGGGGAATACACGAGCAGTACTTC
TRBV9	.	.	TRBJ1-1	CASSLGSFGNTEAFF	TGTGCCAGCAGCCTAGGGAGCTTCGGAAACACTGAAGCTTTCTTT
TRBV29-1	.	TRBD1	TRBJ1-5	CSAVTGGSGSNQPQHF	TGCAGCGCTGTGACAGGGGGGAGTGGGAGCAATCAGCCCCAGCATTTT
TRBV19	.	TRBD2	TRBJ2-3	CASSLGGFYTDTQYF	TGTGCCAGTAGCTTGGGGGGGTTCTACACAGATACGCAGTATTTT
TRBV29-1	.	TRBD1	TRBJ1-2	CSVDGQGLNYGYTF	TGCAGCGTTGACGGACAGGGGTTAAACTATGGCTACACCTTC
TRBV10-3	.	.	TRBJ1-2	CAISGTSNYGYTF	TGTGCCATCAGCGGGACATCTAACTATGGCTACACCTTC
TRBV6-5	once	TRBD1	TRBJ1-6	CASSIQGGNSPLHF	TGTGCCAGCAGTATACAGGGGGGTAATTCACCCCTCCACTTT
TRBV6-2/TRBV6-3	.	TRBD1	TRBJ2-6	CASSSTTGAGANVLTF	TGTGCCAGCAGTTCAACGACAGGGGCTGGGGCCAACGTCCTGACTTTC
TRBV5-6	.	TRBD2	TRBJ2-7	CASRPAGVYEQYF	TGTGCCAGCAGACCCGCGGGGGTCTACGAGCAGTACTTC
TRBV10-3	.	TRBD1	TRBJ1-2	CATLETGGRGYTF	TGTGCCACCCTCGAAACAGGGGGTAGAGGCTACACCTTC
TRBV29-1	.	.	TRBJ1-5	CSVQDTPGPQHF	TGCAGCGTGCAGGACACGCCAGGACCCCAGCATTTT
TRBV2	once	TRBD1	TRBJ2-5	CASSGGTGEVQNF	TGTGCCAGCAGTGGAGGGACAGGAGAGGTCCAGAACTTC